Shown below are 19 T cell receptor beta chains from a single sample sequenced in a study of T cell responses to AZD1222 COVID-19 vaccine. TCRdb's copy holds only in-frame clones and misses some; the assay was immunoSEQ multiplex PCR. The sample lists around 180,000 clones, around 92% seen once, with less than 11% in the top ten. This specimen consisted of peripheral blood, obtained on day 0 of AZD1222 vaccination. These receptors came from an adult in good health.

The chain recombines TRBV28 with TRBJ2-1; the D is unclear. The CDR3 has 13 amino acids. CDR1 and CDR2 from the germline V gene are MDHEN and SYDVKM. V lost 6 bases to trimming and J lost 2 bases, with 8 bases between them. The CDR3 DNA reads TGTGCCAGCAGGCTCACACCCTACAATGAGCAGTTCTTC. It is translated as CASRLTPYNEQFF.

CDR3: CASSLLAGVHNEQFF. The CDR3 nucleotides read TGTGCCAGCAGCCTGCTAGCGGGGGTCCACAATGAGCAGTTCTTC. The chain carries TRBV7-3 and TRBJ2-1; the match to TRBD2 covers 10 bases. There are 15 residues in the CDR3. The J segment lost 5 bases and the V segment lost 5 bases, leaving 6 bases of the junction unmatched. The germline CDR1 and CDR2 sequences are SGHTA and FQGTGA. Looking up the rest from reference TRBV7-3 and TRBJ2-1 gives the full variable domain: GAGVSQTPSNKVTEKGKYVELRCDPISGHTALYWYRQSLGQGPEFLIYFQGTGAADDSGLPNDRFFAVRPEGSVSTLKIQRTERGDSAVYLCASSLLAGVHNEQFFGPGTRLTVL.

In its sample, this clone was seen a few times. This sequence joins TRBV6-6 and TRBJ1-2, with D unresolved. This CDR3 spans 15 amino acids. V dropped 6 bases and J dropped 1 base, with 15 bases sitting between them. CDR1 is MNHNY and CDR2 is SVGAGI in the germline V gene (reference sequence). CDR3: CASSQVGGGNYGYTF. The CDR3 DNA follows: TGTGCCAGCAGCCAAGTGGGCGGAGGTAACTATGGCTACACCTTC.

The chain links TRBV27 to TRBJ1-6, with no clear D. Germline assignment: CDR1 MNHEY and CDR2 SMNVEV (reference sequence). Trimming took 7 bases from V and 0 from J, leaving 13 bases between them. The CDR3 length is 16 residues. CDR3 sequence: CASTLKKSSYNSPLHF. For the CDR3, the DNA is TGTGCCAGCACCTTAAAGAAGAGCTCCTATAATTCACCCCTCCACTTT.

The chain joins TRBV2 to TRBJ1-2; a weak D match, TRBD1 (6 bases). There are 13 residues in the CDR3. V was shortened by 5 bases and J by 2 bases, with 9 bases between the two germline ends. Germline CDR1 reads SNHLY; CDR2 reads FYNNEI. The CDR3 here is CASSFGTNYGYTF. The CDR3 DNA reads TGTGCCAGCAGTTTCGGGACAAACTATGGCTACACCTTC.

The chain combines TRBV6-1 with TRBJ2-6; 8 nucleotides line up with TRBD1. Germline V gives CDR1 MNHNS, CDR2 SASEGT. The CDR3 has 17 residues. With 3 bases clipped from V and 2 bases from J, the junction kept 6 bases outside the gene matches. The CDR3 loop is CASSEVSGGTGANVLTF. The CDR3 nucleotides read TGTGCCAGCAGTGAGGTATCAGGGGGCACTGGGGCCAACGTCCTGACTTTC.

CDR3 in DNA: TGTGCCAGCAGTTTGATAGACGCCTACTCTGGAAACACCATATATTTT. Residues: CASSLIDAYSGNTIYF. The V and J genes are TRBV28 and TRBJ1-3; D ambiguous. Germline loops: CDR1 MDHEN, CDR2 SYDVKM. Trimming shortened V by 3 bases and J by 0 bases, and 12 bases separated the two germline ends. The CDR3 loop spans 16 amino acids.

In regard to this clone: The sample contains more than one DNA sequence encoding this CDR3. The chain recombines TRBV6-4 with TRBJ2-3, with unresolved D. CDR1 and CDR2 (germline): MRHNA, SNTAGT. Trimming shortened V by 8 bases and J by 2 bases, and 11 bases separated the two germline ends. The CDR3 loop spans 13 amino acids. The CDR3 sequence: CASGEGHTDTQYF. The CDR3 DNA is TGTGCCAGCGGGGAAGGCCACACAGATACGCAGTATTTT.

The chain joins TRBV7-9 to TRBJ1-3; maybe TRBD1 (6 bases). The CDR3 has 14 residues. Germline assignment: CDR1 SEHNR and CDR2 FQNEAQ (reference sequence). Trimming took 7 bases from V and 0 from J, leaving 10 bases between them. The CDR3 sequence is CASNWDTSGNTIYF. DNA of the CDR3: TGTGCCAGCAATTGGGACACCTCTGGAAACACCATATATTTT.

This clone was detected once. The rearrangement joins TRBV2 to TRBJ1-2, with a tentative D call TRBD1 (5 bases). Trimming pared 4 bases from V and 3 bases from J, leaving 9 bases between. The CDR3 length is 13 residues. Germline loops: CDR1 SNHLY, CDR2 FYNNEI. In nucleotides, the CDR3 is TGTGCCAGCAGTGCGGGGGAGCACTATGGCTACACCTTC. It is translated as CASSAGEHYGYTF.

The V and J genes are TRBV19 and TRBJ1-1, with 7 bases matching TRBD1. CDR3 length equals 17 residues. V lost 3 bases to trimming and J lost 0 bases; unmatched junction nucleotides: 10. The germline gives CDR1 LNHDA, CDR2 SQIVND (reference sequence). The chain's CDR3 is CASSMGRDRLMNTEAFF. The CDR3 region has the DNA TGTGCCAGTAGTATGGGGAGGGACAGATTAATGAACACTGAAGCTTTCTTT.

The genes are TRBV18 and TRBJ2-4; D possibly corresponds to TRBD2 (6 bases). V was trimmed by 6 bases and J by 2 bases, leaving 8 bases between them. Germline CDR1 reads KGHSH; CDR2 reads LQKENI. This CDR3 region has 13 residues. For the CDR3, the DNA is TGTGCCAGCTCGGAGGGTACCAAAAACATTCAGTACTTC. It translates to CASSEGTKNIQYF.

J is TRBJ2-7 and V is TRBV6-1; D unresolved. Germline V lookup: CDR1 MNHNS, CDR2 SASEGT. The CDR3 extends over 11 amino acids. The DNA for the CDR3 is TGTGCCAGCAGTGAACCCCCTCCGATGGACGTC. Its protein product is CASSEPPPMDV.

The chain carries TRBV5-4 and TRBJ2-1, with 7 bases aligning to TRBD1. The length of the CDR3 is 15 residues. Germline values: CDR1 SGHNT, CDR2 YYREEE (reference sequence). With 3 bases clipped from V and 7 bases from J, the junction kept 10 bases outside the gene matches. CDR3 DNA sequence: TGTGCCAGCAGCTCGGGACAATCACAGGGGAATGAGCAGTTCTTC. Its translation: CASSSGQSQGNEQFF. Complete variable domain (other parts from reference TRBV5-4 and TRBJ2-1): ETGVTQSPTHLIKTRGQQVTLRCSSQSGHNTVSWYQQALGQGPQFIFQYYREEENGRGNFPPRFSGLQFPNYSSELNVNALELDDSALYLCASSSGQSQGNEQFFGPGTRLTVL.

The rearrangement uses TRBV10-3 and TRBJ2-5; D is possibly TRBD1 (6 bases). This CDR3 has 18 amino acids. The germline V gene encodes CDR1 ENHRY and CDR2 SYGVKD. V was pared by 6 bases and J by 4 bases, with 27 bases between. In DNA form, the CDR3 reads TGTGCCATCAGCCAACCACGAGTCGCCCAGGGGATAGGAGAGACCCAGTACTTC. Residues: CAISQPRVAQGIGETQYF.

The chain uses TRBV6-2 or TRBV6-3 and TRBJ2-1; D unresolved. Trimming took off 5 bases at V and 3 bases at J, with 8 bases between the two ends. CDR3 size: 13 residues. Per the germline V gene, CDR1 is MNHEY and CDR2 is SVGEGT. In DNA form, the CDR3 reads TGTGCCAGCAGTAGTCTAGACTACAATGAGCAGTTCTTC. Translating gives CASSSLDYNEQFF.

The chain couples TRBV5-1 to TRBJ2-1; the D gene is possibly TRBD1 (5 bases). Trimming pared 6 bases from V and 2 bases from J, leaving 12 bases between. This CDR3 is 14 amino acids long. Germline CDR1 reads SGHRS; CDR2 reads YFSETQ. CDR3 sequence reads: CASMRSGTYNEQFF. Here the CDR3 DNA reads TGCGCCAGCATGCGGTCAGGGACCTACAATGAGCAGTTCTTC.

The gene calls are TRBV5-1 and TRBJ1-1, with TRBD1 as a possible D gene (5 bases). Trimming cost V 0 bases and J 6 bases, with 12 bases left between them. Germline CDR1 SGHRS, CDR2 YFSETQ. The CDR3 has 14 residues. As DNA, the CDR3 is TGCGCCAGCAGCTTGGACGGCAGGGTGCCTGAAGCTTTCTTT. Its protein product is CASSLDGRVPEAFF.

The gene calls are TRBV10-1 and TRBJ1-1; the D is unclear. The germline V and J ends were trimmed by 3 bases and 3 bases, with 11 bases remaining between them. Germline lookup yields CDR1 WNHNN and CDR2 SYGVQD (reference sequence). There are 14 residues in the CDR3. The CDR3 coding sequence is TGCGCCAGCAGTGACCGACGGAGGGACACTGAAGCTTTCTTT. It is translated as CASSDRRRDTEAFF.